Shown below are 4 T cell receptor beta chains from a single sample sequenced in a study of blood T cell repertoires in COVID-19. The repertoire was sequenced with immunoSEQ multiplex PCR; TCRdb's copy has only in-frame clones and lacks some. The table shows around 420,000 clones, with nearly 90% occurring only once. Sample: PBMCs or T cells enriched from blood (not recorded which). These receptors all stem from a woman aged 35 to 49 with acute COVID-19.

J is TRBJ2-5 and V is TRBV14; D is uncertain. Between the trimmed V and J ends, which lost 0 bases and 5 bases, there was a span of 13 bases. The CDR3 contains 15 residues. Per germline, CDR1 SGHDN and CDR2 FVKESK. CDR3 protein: CASSQDWAAGETQYF. The CDR3 DNA follows: TGTGCCAGCAGCCAAGATTGGGCCGCTGGGGAGACCCAGTACTTC.

The V call is TRBV3-1 (or the pseudogene TRBV3-2), the J call TRBJ2-7; D gene unclear. The germline V gene has CDR1 LGHDT and CDR2 YNNKEL (reference sequence). The CDR3 is made up of 13 amino acids. V was pared by 3 bases and J by 6 bases, with 12 bases between. The CDR3 nucleotides are TGTGCCAGCAGCCACGGAGAACTGATCGAGCAGTACTTC. Residues: CASSHGELIEQYF.

Regarding this clone: This CDR3 is also generated by other DNA sequences in the sample. This chain uses TRBV27 with TRBJ1-2; D might be TRBD1 (6 bases). CDR3 length equals 13 residues. V lost 3 bases and J 3 bases, leaving 8 bases between the germline ends. Germline CDR1 reads MNHEY; CDR2 reads SMNVEV (reference sequence). The CDR3 region is CASSFSGDYGYTF. As DNA, the CDR3 is TGTGCCAGCAGTTTTTCAGGGGACTATGGCTACACCTTC.

In DNA form, the CDR3 reads TGTGCCTGGACCCCAGGTGGTCGGGCTTTCTTT. This codes for CAWTPGGRAFF. J is TRBJ1-1 and V is TRBV30, with no clear D. The CDR3 totals 11 residues. The germline V gene has CDR1 GTSNPN and CDR2 SVGIG (reference sequence). Trimming left V 4 bases short and J 11 bases short, with 14 bases between.